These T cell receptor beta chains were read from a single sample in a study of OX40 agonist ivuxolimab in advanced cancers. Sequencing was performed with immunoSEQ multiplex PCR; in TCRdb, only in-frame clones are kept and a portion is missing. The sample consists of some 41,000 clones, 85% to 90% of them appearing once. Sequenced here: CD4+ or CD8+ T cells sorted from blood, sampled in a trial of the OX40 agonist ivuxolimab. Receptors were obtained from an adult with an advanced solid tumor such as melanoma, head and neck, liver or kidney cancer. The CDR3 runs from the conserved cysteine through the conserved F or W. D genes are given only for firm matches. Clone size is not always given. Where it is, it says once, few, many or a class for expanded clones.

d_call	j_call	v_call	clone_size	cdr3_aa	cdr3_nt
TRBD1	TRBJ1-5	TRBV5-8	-	CASSLEGASNQPQHF	TGTGCCAGCAGCTTGGAGGGGGCCAGCAATCAGCCCCAGCATTTT
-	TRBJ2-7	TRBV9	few	CASSEGGGLPYEQYF	TGTGCCAGCAGCGAGGGGGGAGGGTTGCCGTACGAGCAGTACTTC
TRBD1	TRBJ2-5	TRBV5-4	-	CASSNRDRGWEETQYF	TGTGCCAGCAGCAACCGGGACAGGGGATGGGAAGAGACCCAGTACTTC
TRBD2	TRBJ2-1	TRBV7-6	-	CASSLMGTSGLLTSYNEQFF	TGTGCCAGCAGCTTAATGGGGACTAGCGGACTCTTAACATCCTACAATGAGCAGTTCTTC
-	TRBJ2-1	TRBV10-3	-	CAISEPGGGYNEQFF	TGTGCCATCAGTGAGCCCGGGGGCGGTTACAATGAGCAGTTCTTC
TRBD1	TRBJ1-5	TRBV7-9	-	CASSLGQGAGSNQPQHF	TGTGCCAGCAGCCTTGGACAGGGGGCGGGTAGCAATCAGCCCCAGCATTTT
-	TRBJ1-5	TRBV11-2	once	CASSLDPRGPQHF	TGTGCCAGCAGCTTAGACCCACGAGGGCCCCAGCATTTT
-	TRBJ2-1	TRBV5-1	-	CASSPGRYNEQFF	TGCGCCAGCTCGCCCGGAAGGTACAATGAGCAGTTCTTC
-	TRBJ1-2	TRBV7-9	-	CASSFPEYLPYGYTF	TGTGCCAGCAGCTTCCCGGAATATTTACCCTATGGCTACACCTTC
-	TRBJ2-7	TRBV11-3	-	CASSLTSSSYEQYF	TGTGCCAGCAGCTTAACCTCGAGTAGCTACGAGCAGTACTTC
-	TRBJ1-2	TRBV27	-	CASSPVYLGGYTF	TGTGCCAGCAGTCCAGTCTACCTCGGGGGCTACACCTTC
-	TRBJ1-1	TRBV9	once	CASSVERSNTEAFF	TGTGCCAGCAGCGTAGAGAGATCGAACACTGAAGCTTTCTTT
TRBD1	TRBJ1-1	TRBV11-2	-	CASSRGIGGRAEAFF	TGTGCCAGCAGCCGCGGTATAGGGGGCCGAGCTGAAGCTTTCTTT
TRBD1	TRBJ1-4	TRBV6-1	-	CASRPTGTGVEKLFF	TGTGCCAGCAGGCCCACCGGGACAGGGGTGGAAAAACTGTTTTTT
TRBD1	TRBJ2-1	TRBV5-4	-	CASSQGTVSYNEQFF	TGTGCCAGCAGCCAGGGGACAGTCTCCTACAATGAGCAGTTCTTC
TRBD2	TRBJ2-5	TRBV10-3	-	CAISTGTSGVETQYF	TGTGCCATCAGTACCGGGACTAGCGGGGTAGAGACCCAGTACTTC
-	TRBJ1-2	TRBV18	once	CASSPSQGLDYGYTF	TGTGCCAGCTCACCATCCCAAGGGTTAGACTATGGCTACACCTTC
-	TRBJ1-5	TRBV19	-	CASSTGVGNNQPQHF	TGTGCCAGTAGTACAGGGGTGGGCAACAATCAGCCCCAGCATTTT
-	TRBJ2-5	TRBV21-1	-	CASSKPRPPQTQYF	TGTGCCAGCAGCAAGCCCCGCCCTCCTCAGACCCAGTACTTC
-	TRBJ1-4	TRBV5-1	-	CASSPDGSWEKLFF	TGCGCCAGCAGCCCGGACGGCTCTTGGGAAAAACTGTTTTTT
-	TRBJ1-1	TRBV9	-	CASSVQMNTEAFF	TGTGCCAGCAGCGTCCAGATGAACACTGAAGCTTTCTTT
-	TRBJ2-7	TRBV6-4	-	CASSVTPDSYYEQYF	TGTGCCAGCAGTGTCACCCCCGACAGTTACTACGAGCAGTACTTC
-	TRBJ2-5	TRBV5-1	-	CASSLVDLETQYF	TGCGCCAGCAGCTTGGTCGACTTGGAGACCCAGTACTTC
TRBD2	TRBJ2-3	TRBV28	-	CASSLRRTSGGPYTDTQYF	TGTGCCAGCAGTCTAAGGCGGACTAGCGGGGGGCCCTACACAGATACGCAGTATTTT